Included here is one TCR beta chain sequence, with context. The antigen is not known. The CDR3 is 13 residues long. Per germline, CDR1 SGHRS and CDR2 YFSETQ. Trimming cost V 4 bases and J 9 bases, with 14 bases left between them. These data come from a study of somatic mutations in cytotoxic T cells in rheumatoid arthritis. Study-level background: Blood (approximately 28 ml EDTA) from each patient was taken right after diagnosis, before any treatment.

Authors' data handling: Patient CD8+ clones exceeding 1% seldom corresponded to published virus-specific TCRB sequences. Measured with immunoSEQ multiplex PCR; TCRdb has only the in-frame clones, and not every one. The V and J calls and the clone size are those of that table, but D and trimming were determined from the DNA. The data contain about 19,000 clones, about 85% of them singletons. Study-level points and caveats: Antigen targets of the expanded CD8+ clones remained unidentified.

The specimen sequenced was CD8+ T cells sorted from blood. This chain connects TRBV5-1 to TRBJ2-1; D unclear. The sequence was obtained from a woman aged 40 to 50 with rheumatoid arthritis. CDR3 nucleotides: TGCGCCAGCAGCACTCCTCCTGGGCCTGAGCAGTTCTTC. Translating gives CASSTPPGPEQFF.